The 28 T cell receptor beta chains below come from one sample, sequenced in a study of Ad26.COV2.S vaccination and SARS-CoV-2 variants listed by TCRdb under 2021. Interpreted using the paper, the treatment or condition label stands for: over 15 received Ad26.COV2.S at low or high dose, single or two shots; several received placebo; per-sample allocation not given. For vaccine and placebo recipients, repertoires were sequenced using samples collected on day 63 after the first injection. Library method: the immunoSEQ multiplex PCR assay. As stored in TCRdb, this immuneACCESS dataset retains in-frame rearrangements with V and J assigned. A fraction of the clones does not appear; measured against another copy, unresolved V genes explain less than half of the discrepancy, and the remainder lacks a known reason. The sample profile shows about 480,000 clones; about 83% of them were found once. The ten largest clones represent 9.5% to 15% of the sample.

The sequencing here drew on peripheral blood, taken in a trial of Ad26.COV2.S vaccine versus placebo. The source is a person between 18 and 65 years old who received the Ad26.COV2.S COVID-19 vaccine or a placebo.

The chain employs TRBV7-9 and TRBJ1-4, with D hard to call. CDR1 and CDR2 from the germline V gene are SEHNR and FQNEAQ (reference sequence). V lost 5 bases, J lost 8 bases, and 18 bases lay in between. The CDR3 has 15 amino acids. CDR3 region: CASSPGDSPGEKLFF. The DNA of the CDR3 is TGTGCCAGCAGCCCCGGGGATTCTCCGGGGGAAAAACTGTTTTTT.

V and J are TRBV20-1 and TRBJ1-1; no clear D. This CDR3 comprises 11 residues. The V end was cut by 3 bases, the J end by 6 bases, with 8 bases between. The V gene's germline CDR1 is DFQATT and CDR2 SNEGSKA (reference sequence). Here the CDR3 reads CSASDTPEAFF. CDR3 bases: TGCAGTGCTAGCGATACACCTGAAGCTTTCTTT.

In its sample, this clone was seen once. The genes are TRBV6-5 and TRBJ1-2, with a possible D match to TRBD1 (5 bases). V gave up 6 bases and J gave up 2 bases, with 10 bases separating them. Per the germline V gene, CDR1 is MNHEY and CDR2 is SVGAGI. The CDR3 runs to 13 residues. The CDR3 region has the DNA TGTGCCAGCAGCCCGGGACGGAACTATGGCTACACCTTC. It codes for CASSPGRNYGYTF.

This sequence joins TRBV23-1 and TRBJ2-7; TRBD2 aligns across 7 bases. TRBV23-1 is an open reading frame, and its role is uncertain. The CDR3 totals 19 residues. V trimming: 2 bases; J trimming: 2 bases; junction bases outside the gene matches: 18. CDR3 loop: CASSQIRAVPGGYPYEQYF. The CDR3 coding sequence is TGCGCCAGCAGTCAAATTAGAGCTGTTCCGGGAGGCTACCCCTACGAGCAGTACTTC.

The V call is TRBV30, the J call TRBJ2-5; possible D gene TRBD1, 5 bases. The CDR3 consists of 11 residues. The V and J ends lost 8 bases and 4 bases respectively, with 11 bases between them. Germline-derived CDR1 and CDR2 are GTSNPN and SVGIG (reference sequence). CDR3: CAREGAETQYF. CDR3 nucleotide sequence: TGTGCCCGTGAAGGGGCAGAGACCCAGTACTTC.

The genes are TRBV28 and TRBJ1-5; tentative D call: TRBD1 (5 bases). This CDR3 has 15 amino acids. Between the trimmed V and J ends, which lost 4 bases and 2 bases, there was a span of 12 bases. Germline-derived CDR1 and CDR2 are MDHEN and SYDVKM. CDR3 in DNA: TGTGCCAGCAGTTCCGGACAACCCGGCAATCAGCCCCAGCATTTT. This codes for CASSSGQPGNQPQHF.

This chain uses TRBV28 with TRBJ1-3; no clear D. CDR3 size: 14 residues. V lost 4 bases and J 0 bases, leaving 7 bases between the germline ends. Germline values: CDR1 MDHEN, CDR2 SYDVKM. The CDR3 sequence is CASSSTSSGNTIYF. The CDR3 nucleotides read TGTGCCAGCAGTTCTACTTCCTCTGGAAACACCATATATTTT.

The V gene is TRBV12-3 or TRBV12-4, the J gene TRBJ1-5; weak D call: TRBD1 (5 bases). The CDR3 is 13 amino acids. The V and J ends lost 0 bases and 7 bases respectively, with 7 bases between them. CDR3 coding DNA: TGTGCCAGCAGTTTAGCGGGGGGGCAGCCCCAGCATTTT. This sequence encodes CASSLAGGQPQHF.

The chain recombines TRBV10-3 with TRBJ2-1; D not certain. The CDR3 covers 13 residues. Germline V lookup: CDR1 ENHRY, CDR2 SYGVKD. The V end was cut by 6 bases, the J end by 6 bases, with 12 bases between. CDR3 region: CAISLASPNEQFF. The CDR3 nucleotides are TGTGCCATCAGCCTCGCAAGCCCCAATGAGCAGTTCTTC.

This clone was seen a single time. The genes are TRBV7-2 and TRBJ2-1; 7 bases line up with TRBD2. Germline CDR1 reads SGHTA; CDR2 reads FQGNSA. V was clipped by 6 bases and J by 1 base; unmatched bases: 6. The CDR3 covers 15 residues. The CDR3 protein is CASRFSGSSYNEQFF. CDR3 nucleotide sequence: TGTGCCAGCAGATTTAGCGGGTCTTCCTACAATGAGCAGTTCTTC.

This clone is a singleton in its sample. The chain joins TRBV4-3 to TRBJ1-1, with unresolved D. The germline V gene has CDR1 LGHNA and CDR2 YSLEER. This CDR3 has 14 residues. The V and J ends lost 1 base and 6 bases respectively, with 12 bases between them. In DNA form, the CDR3 reads TGCGCCAGCAGCCAAGCAGTAAGGGTAGCTGAAGCTTTCTTT. It codes for CASSQAVRVAEAFF.

V usage is TRBV1 and J usage is TRBJ1-6; the DNA was not used to check the table's D call, TRBD1. TRBV1 is annotated as a pseudogene. This CDR3 has 12 amino acids. CDR3 coding DNA: TGCACCATCGTGACAGGTCAATCACCCCTCCACTTT. Its translation: CTIVTGQSPLHF.

This chain joins TRBV6-5 and TRBJ1-6; a weak D match, TRBD1 (5 bases). Germline V CDR1 and CDR2: MNHEY, SVGAGI. Trimming took off 1 base at V and 9 bases at J, with 16 bases between the two ends. The CDR3 is 16 residues long. The CDR3: CASSYLPGGVGSPLHF. The CDR3 bases are TGTGCCAGCAGTTACTTGCCGGGAGGGGTGGGTTCACCCCTCCACTTT.

V gene TRBV20-1 combines with J gene TRBJ2-5; 8 bases align to TRBD2. This CDR3 has 15 residues. Germline CDR1 is DFQATT and CDR2 is SNEGSKA (reference sequence). Trimming at V came to 3 bases and at J to 1 base, leaving 7 bases not matched to a gene. CDR3 sequence reads: CSASSVAGTQETQYF. The CDR3 DNA is TGCAGTGCTAGTTCCGTAGCGGGAACCCAAGAGACCCAGTACTTC.

The rearrangement joins TRBV3-1 (or the pseudogene TRBV3-2) to TRBJ2-5; the D gene could be TRBD1 or TRBD2 (6 bases each). The CDR3 extends over 16 amino acids. V gave up 0 bases and J gave up 4 bases, with 15 bases separating them. Germline V CDR1 and CDR2: LGHDT, YNNKEL (reference sequence). The CDR3 DNA reads TGTGCCAGCAGCCAAGACCGCCCAGGAGGGGGAGAGACCCAGTACTTC. Its translation: CASSQDRPGGGETQYF.

The CDR3 is CASSFGTQNTGELFF. CDR3 bases: TGTGCCAGCAGCTTCGGGACACAGAACACCGGGGAGCTGTTTTTT. This chain joins TRBV5-5 and TRBJ2-2; perhaps TRBD1 as D (6 bases). With 2 bases removed from V and 1 base from J, the gap between germline ends came to 9 bases. The CDR3 spans 15 residues. Germline V gives CDR1 SGHKS, CDR2 YYEKEE (reference sequence). Supplemented by reference TRBV5-5 and TRBJ2-2, the full variable domain reads DAGVTQSPTHLIKTRGQQVTLRCSPISGHKSVSWYQQVLGQGPQFIFQYYEKEERGRGNFPDRFSARQFPNYSSELNVNALLLGDSALYLCASSFGTQNTGELFFGEGSRLTVL.

The chain recombines TRBV9 with TRBJ2-1; tentatively, D is TRBD2 (5 bases). The CDR3 is made up of 15 amino acids. Germline assignment: CDR1 SGDLS and CDR2 YYNGEE. V lost 0 bases and J 0 bases, leaving 7 bases between the germline ends. The CDR3 region has the DNA TGTGCCAGCAGCGTAGTTGGGAGCTCCTACAATGAGCAGTTCTTC. Protein sequence: CASSVVGSSYNEQFF.

J is TRBJ2-3 and V is TRBV28; 8 bases are a match to TRBD2. This CDR3 is built from 13 residues. Looked up from germline, CDR1 is MDHEN and CDR2 is SYDVKM. J lost 6 bases, V lost 2 bases, and 1 base had no gene match. The CDR3 is CASSLAGGDTQYF. DNA for the CDR3: TGTGCCAGCAGTTTAGCGGGAGGCGATACGCAGTATTTT.

The chain is built from TRBV14 and TRBJ2-1; the D is unclear. Germline CDR1 and CDR2: SGHDN and FVKESK. The CDR3 spans 13 residues. V was clipped by 6 bases and J by 5 bases, with 11 bases between them. As DNA, the CDR3 is TGTGCCAGCAGGACAACCCAAGACAATGAGCAGTTCTTC. This codes for CASRTTQDNEQFF.

The sample holds one count of this clone. V usage is TRBV28 and J usage is TRBJ1-5; possible D gene TRBD1, 6 bases. V lost 8 bases, J lost 7 bases, and 21 bases lay in between. Per the germline V gene, CDR1 is MDHEN and CDR2 is SYDVKM. The CDR3 is 15 residues long. CDR3 nucleotide sequence: TGTGCCAGCGGCGGAAGGGGGGATCGACGGCAGCCCCAGCATTTT. Its protein is CASGGRGDRRQPQHF.

The CDR3 spells CASSTDNKQYF. Here the CDR3 DNA reads TGTGCCAGCAGCACCGACAACAAGCAGTACTTC. The chain has TRBV5-6 and TRBJ2-7; D is unresolved. The CDR3 length is 11 residues. The germline V gene has CDR1 SGHDT and CDR2 YYEEEE. V gave up 4 bases and J gave up 8 bases, with 10 bases separating them. Full variable domain (outside the CDR3, taken from reference TRBV5-6 and TRBJ2-7): DAGVTQSPTHLIKTRGQQVTLRCSPKSGHDTVSWYQQALGQGPQFIFQYYEEEERQRGNFPDRFSGHQFPNYSSELNVNALLLGDSALYLCASSTDNKQYFGPGTRLTVT.

The rearrangement links TRBV7-2 to TRBJ2-7; D gene uncertain. The length of the CDR3 is 15 residues. Trimming shortened V by 5 bases and J by 2 bases, and 16 bases separated the two germline ends. Germline V gives CDR1 SGHTA, CDR2 FQGNSA. The DNA of the CDR3 is TGTGCCAGCAGCATAGGAGCTTTACCCGCCTACGAGCAGTACTTC. It specifies CASSIGALPAYEQYF.

The chain carries TRBV30 and TRBJ2-1; D is unresolved. The CDR3 has 10 residues. Germline CDR1 reads GTSNPN; CDR2 reads SVGIG (reference sequence). Trimming cost V 3 bases and J 6 bases, with 3 bases left between them. CDR3 sequence reads: CAWRVNEQFF. The CDR3 DNA is TGTGCCTGGAGGGTCAATGAGCAGTTCTTC.

The rearrangement links TRBV5-1 to TRBJ2-3, with D possibly TRBD1 on 5 matching bases. V was trimmed by 0 bases and J by 3 bases, leaving 11 bases between them. CDR1 is SGHRS and CDR2 is YFSETQ in the germline V gene. There are 15 residues in the CDR3. CDR3 DNA sequence: TGCGCCAGCAGCTTGGAGCAGGGCTTGACAGATACGCAGTATTTT. Translated: CASSLEQGLTDTQYF.

The rearrangement uses TRBV3-1 (or the pseudogene TRBV3-2) and TRBJ1-1; D is possibly TRBD1 (5 bases). CDR1 is LGHDT and CDR2 is YNNKEL in the germline V gene (reference sequence). The CDR3 runs 13 residues. The germline V and J ends were trimmed by 6 bases and 2 bases, with 10 bases remaining between them. The chain's CDR3 is CASSLRVNTEAFF. The DNA of the CDR3 is TGTGCCAGCAGTCTCAGGGTAAACACTGAAGCTTTCTTT.

The chain employs TRBV28 and TRBJ1-6, with a weak D call TRBD1 (6 bases). Germline CDR1 and CDR2: MDHEN and SYDVKM. V lost 5 bases to trimming and J lost 7 bases, with 15 bases between them. The CDR3 is made up of 15 amino acids. This chain's CDR3 is CASSPATGKNSPLHF. The CDR3 DNA reads as TGTGCCAGCAGTCCAGCCACAGGGAAGAATTCACCCCTCCACTTT. Together with reference TRBV28 and TRBJ1-6, the CDR3 gives the full variable domain: DVKVTQSSRYLVKRTGEKVFLECVQDMDHENMFWYRQDPGLGLRLIYFSYDVKMKEKGDIPEGYSVSREKKERFSLILESASTNQTSMYLCASSPATGKNSPLHFGNGTRLTVT.

The chain carries TRBV19 and TRBJ1-5; D remains unclear. The length of the CDR3 is 13 residues. Looked up from germline, CDR1 is LNHDA and CDR2 is SQIVND (reference sequence). Trimming removed 1 base at V and 7 bases at J, with 8 bases between. DNA of the CDR3: TGTGCCAGTAGTATAGCGCAAGGGCAGCCCCAGCATTTT. It specifies CASSIAQGQPQHF.

The chain recombines TRBV7-3 with TRBJ2-2, with D perhaps matching TRBD2 (6 bases). Germline V gene data show CDR1 as SGHTA and CDR2 as FQGTGA. Trimming pared 2 bases from V and 8 bases from J, leaving 24 bases between. The CDR3 extends over 18 amino acids. CDR3 protein: CASSLESPGTSGGGELFF. CDR3 DNA sequence: TGTGCCAGCAGCTTAGAGTCGCCCGGGACTTCTGGAGGAGGGGAGCTGTTTTTT.